This T cell receptor beta chain was sequenced in a study of T-cell memory formation after mild COVID-19. Study context: Largely, the TCR clusters proved donor specific.

This clonotype was seen a handful of times. Its antigen is not known. Constant-segment primers were used for 5'RACE, and the resulting TCR alpha and TCR beta cDNA libraries carried sample barcodes and UMIs. TCRdb re-called the 5' RACE reads through MiXCR, storing one row per CDR3 protein. The sample includes under 300,000 distinct CDR3 sequences, around 16% seen only once; the top ten take 20% to 25%. Trimming removed 4 bases from V and 5 bases from J; junction bases left unmatched: 9. Germline V lookup: CDR1 SGHRS, CDR2 YFSETQ. The CDR3 has 15 amino acids. Whole-study results and caveats: Mainly CM and EM harbored the contracting CD4+ clones; mainly EMRA harbored the CD8+ ones. Clones shrinking from day 15 to 85 showed even CD4/CD8 mixes; later expanders tilted CD4+.

The chain joins TRBV5-1 to TRBJ2-4; TRBD2 agrees at 7 bases. The sequenced sample was PBMCs or a T cell subset sorted from them (not recorded which). The sequence was obtained from a man between 18 and 29 years old who had mild COVID-19 (a few samples of this study predate the infection). Cell type and time point are not known. This chain's CDR3 is CASSPGGSAENIQYF. The CDR3 nucleotides read TGCGCCAGCAGCCCCGGCGGGAGTGCCGAAAACATTCAGTACTTC.